Below are 23 T cell receptor beta chains sequenced from a single sample in a study of control samples from healthy donors and cancer patients. Using immunoSEQ multiplex PCR, the repertoire was profiled, and TCRdb retains in-frame clones only, with some absent. The data contain about 12,000 clones, around 87% of them singletons. The sample consisted of formalin-fixed, paraffin-embedded tissue. These receptors originate from a male donor with melanoma.

This chain connects TRBV13 to TRBJ1-1, with a weak D call TRBD1 (6 bases). Trimming took 5 bases from V and 4 from J, leaving 20 bases between them. The CDR3 runs 16 residues. Germline assignment: CDR1 PRHDT and CDR2 FYEKMQ (reference sequence). CDR3 protein: CASSPPTRGYGTEAFF. CDR3 DNA sequence: TGTGCCAGCAGCCCTCCAACCAGGGGCTACGGCACTGAAGCTTTCTTT.

V is TRBV25-1 and J is TRBJ2-1; TRBD2 agrees at 12 bases. Trimming took 3 bases from V and 5 from J; bases not matched to a gene: 5. This CDR3 is built from 16 residues. Germline lookup yields CDR1 MGHDK and CDR2 SYGVNS. As DNA, the CDR3 is TGTGCCAGCAGTGAGCTGGGGACTAGCGGGCACAATGAGCAGTTCTTC. Translated: CASSELGTSGHNEQFF. Filled out from reference TRBV25-1 and TRBJ2-1, the complete variable domain reads EADIYQTPRYLVIGTGKKITLECSQTMGHDKMYWYQQDPGMELHLIHYSYGVNSTEKGDLSSESTVSRIRTEHFPLTLESARPSHTSQYLCASSELGTSGHNEQFFGPGTRLTVL.

The chain recombines TRBV5-1 with TRBJ1-1, with TRBD1 matching over 7 bases. The CDR3 totals 14 residues. Germline V lookup: CDR1 SGHRS, CDR2 YFSETQ. Germline trimming cut 3 bases from V and 1 base from J; bases unmatched to any gene: 3. The CDR3, as DNA: TGCGCCAGCAGCTCGGGACAGCCGAACACTGAAGCTTTCTTT. The encoded protein is CASSSGQPNTEAFF.

The genes are TRBV9 and TRBJ2-3, with a weak D call TRBD1 (5 bases). The CDR3 runs 12 residues. V was pared by 8 bases and J by 2 bases, with 9 bases between. The V gene's germline CDR1 is SGDLS and CDR2 YYNGEE. The chain's CDR3 is CASTRATDTQYF. The CDR3 coding sequence is TGTGCCAGTACCAGGGCCACAGATACGCAGTATTTT.

The chain uses TRBV28 and TRBJ1-1; D remains unclear. Trimming cost V 6 bases and J 3 bases, with 17 bases left between them. CDR3 size: 15 residues. Germline V gene data show CDR1 as MDHEN and CDR2 as SYDVKM. This CDR3 is CASSPLREVYTEAFF. CDR3 DNA sequence: TGTGCCAGCAGCCCCCTTCGCGAGGTGTACACTGAAGCTTTCTTT.

The J gene is TRBJ1-1, the V gene TRBV29-1; D gene ambiguous. With 4 bases removed from V and 1 base from J, the gap between germline ends came to 4 bases. Germline loops: CDR1 SQVTM, CDR2 ANQGSEA. The CDR3 has 11 amino acids. The CDR3 DNA reads TGCAGCGTTGTGGGGAACACTGAAGCTTTCTTT. Its protein is CSVVGNTEAFF.

Only a few counts were recorded for this clone. V gene TRBV19 combines with J gene TRBJ1-5; unclear D gene. Germline loops: CDR1 LNHDA, CDR2 SQIVND (reference sequence). The CDR3 consists of 13 residues. The V gene lost 2 bases and the J gene lost 6 bases, with 8 bases spanning the gap. DNA for the CDR3: TGTGCCAGTAGTATAACCGAGGGTCAGCCCCAGCATTTT. This codes for CASSITEGQPQHF. The full variable domain, in which reference TRBV19 and TRBJ1-5 provide the parts outside the CDR3, is DGGITQSPKYLFRKEGQNVTLSCEQNLNHDAMYWYRQDPGQGLRLIYYSQIVNDFQKGDIAEGYSVSREKKESFPLTVTSAQKNPTAFYLCASSITEGQPQHFGDGTRLSIL.

This clone is a singleton in its sample. The chain is built from TRBV7-6 and TRBJ2-1; D is perhaps TRBD2 (7 bases). V was cut by 2 bases and J by 8 bases, with 13 bases left in between. Germline V gene data show CDR1 as SGHVS and CDR2 as FNYEAQ. CDR3 length: 14 residues. The chain's CDR3 is CASSLNIGGDEQFF. The CDR3 nucleotides are TGTGCCAGCAGCTTAAATATAGGGGGGGATGAGCAGTTCTTC.

The CDR3 nucleotides read TGTGCCAGCAGCCAAGAAGGGTGGCAGGGCGATACGCAGTATTTT. Amino acids: CASSQEGWQGDTQYF. The chain joins TRBV3-1 (or the pseudogene TRBV3-2) to TRBJ2-3; perhaps TRBD1 as D (5 bases). Germline V gene lookup returns CDR1 LGHDT and CDR2 YNNKEL (reference sequence). V was trimmed by 0 bases and J by 6 bases, leaving 13 bases between them. CDR3 length equals 15 residues.

V usage is TRBV6-5 and J usage is TRBJ1-2; D is possibly TRBD1 (5 bases). The V end was cut by 4 bases, the J end by 6 bases, with 12 bases between. The CDR3 has 13 residues. Germline V gene sequence: CDR1 MNHEY, CDR2 SVGAGI. DNA for the CDR3: TGTGCCAGCAGTTTGCAGGGAGAAGATGGCTACACCTTC. Translation gives CASSLQGEDGYTF.

Here the CDR3 reads CASSPRLAGENTGELFF. CDR3 nucleotides: TGTGCCAGCAGTCCAAGACTAGCGGGGGAGAACACCGGGGAGCTGTTTTTT. This sequence joins TRBV7-8 and TRBJ2-2; 12 bases align to TRBD2. The trim removed 6 bases at V and 1 base at J, leaving 6 bases unmatched. Germline CDR1 SGHVS, CDR2 FQNEAQ. The CDR3 runs to 17 residues.

The CDR3, as DNA: TGTGCCAGCTCTCTTTCGGATCCGCATGGCTACACCTTC. Residues: CASSLSDPHGYTF. The J gene is TRBJ1-2, the V gene TRBV7-9, with D hard to call. CDR3 size: 13 residues. Germline CDR1 and CDR2: SEHNR and FQNEAQ (reference sequence). V shed 8 bases and J shed 6 bases, with 16 bases lying between them.

The CDR3 here is CASSLSTGGNQPQHF. The CDR3 DNA reads TGTGCCAGCAGTTTATCTACAGGCGGCAATCAGCCCCAGCATTTT. The gene calls are TRBV27 and TRBJ1-5, with a tentative D call TRBD1 (5 bases). Trimming pared 0 bases from V and 2 bases from J, leaving 8 bases between. The CDR3 is 15 residues long. Germline CDR1 reads MNHEY; CDR2 reads SMNVEV (reference sequence).

V usage is TRBV16 and J usage is TRBJ1-1; no firm D call. Per germline, CDR1 KGHSY and CDR2 FQNENV. CDR3 length equals 15 residues. Between the trimmed V and J ends, which lost 0 bases and 0 bases, there was a span of 8 bases. CDR3 loop: CASSQSKSLNTEAFF. For the CDR3, the DNA is TGTGCCAGCAGCCAATCGAAGAGCTTGAACACTGAAGCTTTCTTT.

This clone appeared once. A read error may account for a junction end that differs from germline. The J gene is TRBJ2-5, the V gene TRBV3-1 (or the pseudogene TRBV3-2); TRBD2 matches 14 bases. The V gene's germline CDR1 is LGHDT and CDR2 YNNKEL (reference sequence). CDR3 length: 13 residues. The CDR3 here is CASSQGLAGGSNF. The CDR3 region has the DNA TGTGCCAGCAGCCAAGGACTAGCGGGGGGGTCGAACTTC.

This chain connects TRBV2 to TRBJ1-1; D ambiguous. Trimming left V 3 bases short and J 11 bases short, with 16 bases between. Germline V gene sequence: CDR1 SNHLY, CDR2 FYNNEI. The CDR3 has 13 amino acids. The CDR3 nucleotides are TGTGCCAGCAGTGATAATCTGGGTTCTCGGGCTTTCTTT. Its translation is CASSDNLGSRAFF.

A remark on this clone: Other DNA variants within this sample encode the same CDR3. The chain recombines TRBV9 with TRBJ2-2; the match to TRBD1 covers 7 bases. The germline V gene encodes CDR1 SGDLS and CDR2 YYNGEE. V gave up 4 bases and J gave up 2 bases; unmatched junction bases: 5. The CDR3 sequence is 15 residues long. CDR3 nucleotide sequence: TGTGCCAGCAGCCCAGGGACAGCAAACACCGGGGAGCTGTTTTTT. Residues: CASSPGTANTGELFF.

The chain is built from TRBV12-3 or TRBV12-4 and TRBJ2-2, with no clear D. V lost 3 bases to trimming and J lost 6 bases, with 8 bases between them. The CDR3 runs 13 residues. The CDR3 DNA sequence: TGTGCCAGCAGTTTTGCGTCCCCCGGGGAGCTGTTTTTT. It specifies CASSFASPGELFF.

This chain uses TRBV7-3 with TRBJ1-1; D gene ambiguous. The germline CDR1 and CDR2 sequences are SGHTA and FQGTGA. The V gene lost 5 bases and the J gene lost 4 bases, with 11 bases spanning the gap. CDR3 size: 13 residues. Written as DNA, the CDR3 is TGTGCCAGCAGCGTATCAGAGAGCACTGAAGCTTTCTTT. Residues: CASSVSESTEAFF.

The chain uses TRBV30 and TRBJ2-7; TRBD1 matches 8 bases. With 5 bases clipped from V and 3 bases from J, the junction kept 3 bases outside the gene matches. The CDR3 sequence is 12 residues long. Germline loops: CDR1 GTSNPN, CDR2 SVGIG (reference sequence). CDR3 amino acids: CAWGGTGYEQYF. CDR3 sequence (DNA): TGTGCCTGGGGCGGGACAGGCTACGAGCAGTACTTC.

DNA of the CDR3: TGTGCCAGCAGCTTAGTTTACACGGGGGGCCGAGCTGATCCTAGCACAGATACGCAGTATTTT. Protein product: CASSLVYTGGRADPSTDTQYF. The V call is TRBV7-6, the J call TRBJ2-3, with a possible D match to TRBD2 (7 bases). CDR3 length: 21 amino acids. The germline V gene encodes CDR1 SGHVS and CDR2 FNYEAQ. V was trimmed by 1 base and J by 0 bases, leaving 26 bases between them.

This chain uses TRBV5-5 with TRBJ2-7; no firm D call. The CDR3 covers 15 residues. Deletions cut 3 bases from V and 4 bases from J, with 17 bases between. From germline, CDR1 is SGHKS and CDR2 YYEKEE (reference sequence). As DNA, the CDR3 is TGTGCCAGCAGCTCATTCTTTGACGGGTTTTACGAGCAGTACGTC. Its protein is CASSSFFDGFYEQYV.

This clone was found once. This chain connects TRBV14 to TRBJ2-3; D might be TRBD1 (5 bases). Looked up from germline, CDR1 is SGHDN and CDR2 is FVKESK. The length of the CDR3 is 15 residues. V dropped 4 bases and J dropped 5 bases, with 16 bases sitting between them. The CDR3 region is CASSRKKSGLDTQYF. CDR3 nucleotides: TGTGCCAGCAGCCGGAAGAAGTCAGGGCTAGATACGCAGTATTTT.